What follows are 32 T cell receptor beta chains derived from one specimen sequenced in a study of graft-versus-host responses after intestinal transplantation. Antigens for these TCRs are unknown. This table comes from immunoSEQ multiplex PCR, and its TCRdb copy is limited to in-frame clones, with some not included. The sample yields about 120,000 clones, around 96% seen once. This specimen consisted of unstimulated CD8+ T cells sorted from spleen or lymph node cells, obtained before intestinal transplant. The receptors were sampled from a human donor who received an intestinal transplant.

This clone was seen once. The chain is built from TRBV27 and TRBJ2-1; TRBD2 matches at 14 bases. With V trimmed by 4 bases and J by 7 bases, 12 bases remained unmatched. From germline, CDR1 is MNHEY and CDR2 SMNVEV (reference sequence). CDR3 length equals 18 residues. The chain's CDR3 is CASSSPSGTSGSKNEQFF. CDR3 coding DNA: TGTGCCAGCAGTTCCCCCTCCGGGACTAGCGGGAGTAAGAATGAGCAGTTCTTC.

This clone was counted between two and nine times. This chain connects TRBV21-1 to TRBJ1-5. TRBV21-1 is flagged as a pseudogene. The CDR3 is made up of 15 amino acids. CDR3: CASTRPRLSNQPQHF. In nucleotides, the CDR3 is TGTGCCAGCACCCGACCACGACTGAGCAATCAGCCCCAGCATTTT.

The chain links TRBV6-5 to TRBJ2-6; D not resolved. The CDR3 has 15 residues. V lost 6 bases to trimming and J lost 1 base, with 10 bases between them. Germline assignment: CDR1 MNHEY and CDR2 SVGAGI. CDR3 sequence reads: CASSPFESGANVLTF. The CDR3 nucleotides are TGTGCCAGCAGCCCCTTCGAATCTGGGGCCAACGTCCTGACTTTC.

The V and J genes are TRBV5-6 and TRBJ2-1; 9 bases fit TRBD2. CDR3 size: 16 residues. V shed 4 bases, J shed 7 bases, and the junction held 12 bases outside the gene matches. Germline CDR1 and CDR2: SGHDT and YYEEEE. DNA for the CDR3: TGTGCCAGCAGCCCGGAAGGGGCGGGAGGGCCGAATGAGCAGTTCTTC. Translating it yields CASSPEGAGGPNEQFF.

The chain employs TRBV7-6 and TRBJ2-1; 8 bases agree with TRBD1. Germline trimming cut 5 bases from V and 6 bases from J; bases unmatched to any gene: 15. This CDR3 is built from 17 residues. The germline CDR1 and CDR2 sequences are SGHVS and FNYEAQ. CDR3 coding DNA: TGTGCCAGCAGCCCGATAACGTCCCGGGACAGGTTCAATGAGCAGTTCTTC. This codes for CASSPITSRDRFNEQFF.

The chain carries TRBV2 and TRBJ1-5; no clear D. Germline-derived CDR1 and CDR2 are SNHLY and FYNNEI. Trimming left V 3 bases short and J 3 bases short, with 6 bases between. The CDR3 is 13 amino acids. The CDR3 DNA is TGTGCCAGCAGTGAGTCTGTCAATCAGCCCCAGCATTTT. Its protein is CASSESVNQPQHF. Supplemented by reference TRBV2 and TRBJ1-5, the full variable domain reads EPEVTQTPSHQVTQMGQEVILRCVPISNHLYFYWYRQILGQKVEFLVSFYNNEISEKSEIFDDQFSVERPDGSNFTLKIRSTKLEDSAMYFCASSESVNQPQHFGDGTRLSIL.

The gene calls are TRBV19 and TRBJ1-2; D is possibly TRBD1 (5 bases). CDR1 LNHDA and CDR2 SQIVND come from the germline V gene (reference sequence). Trimming stripped 1 base from V and 2 bases from J, with 20 bases between. This CDR3 region has 18 residues. CDR3 in DNA: TGTGCCAGTAGTATAGCCGGCAGGGTCTCAAAAGGAAACTATGGCTACACCTTC. Amino acid sequence: CASSIAGRVSKGNYGYTF. The full variable domain, completed using reference TRBV19 and TRBJ1-2, is DGGITQSPKYLFRKEGQNVTLSCEQNLNHDAMYWYRQDPGQGLRLIYYSQIVNDFQKGDIAEGYSVSREKKESFPLTVTSAQKNPTAFYLCASSIAGRVSKGNYGYTFGSGTRLTVV.

V usage is TRBV7-9 and J usage is TRBJ1-4, with D perhaps matching TRBD1 (6 bases). Germline CDR1 is SEHNR and CDR2 is FQNEAQ (reference sequence). The CDR3 runs 18 residues. The V end was cut by 2 bases, the J end by 0 bases, with 16 bases between. CDR3 region: CASSLTGTNYATNEKLFF. CDR3 DNA: TGTGCCAGCAGCTTAACCGGGACAAACTATGCAACTAATGAAAAACTGTTTTTT.

The chain has TRBV7-9 and TRBJ2-1; D tentatively reads TRBD1 or TRBD2 (6 bases each). The V gene lost 5 bases and the J gene lost 15 bases, with 14 bases spanning the gap. Germline V gene sequence: CDR1 SEHNR, CDR2 FQNEAQ (reference sequence). The CDR3 spans 11 residues. The CDR3: CASSPLEGGFF. DNA of the CDR3: TGTGCCAGCAGCCCCCTAGAGGGGGGGTTCTTC.

V and J are TRBV6-1 and TRBJ2-1, with 9 bases aligning to TRBD1. After removal of 5 bases from V and 6 bases from J, the junction contained 8 bases not matched to a gene. The CDR3 runs 15 residues. From germline, CDR1 is MNHNS and CDR2 SASEGT. The CDR3 region is CASSLTGTGFNEQFF. The CDR3 nucleotides are TGTGCCAGCAGTCTTACCGGGACAGGGTTCAATGAGCAGTTCTTC.

The chain carries TRBV5-1 and TRBJ2-1; the match to TRBD2 covers 7 bases. The V segment lost 0 bases and the J segment 5 bases; nucleotides outside the gene matches: 5. CDR1 is SGHRS, CDR2 YFSETQ, per germline. This CDR3 contains 15 residues. The CDR3 DNA is TGCGCCAGCAGCTTGGCTAGCGGACTAAACAATGAGCAGTTCTTC. It codes for CASSLASGLNNEQFF.

This rearrangement joins TRBV6-5 to TRBJ2-3; no clear D gene. Trimming pared 6 bases from V and 0 bases from J, leaving 13 bases between. Germline V gene lookup returns CDR1 MNHEY and CDR2 SVGAGI. This CDR3 is 15 amino acids long. In nucleotides, the CDR3 is TGTGCCAGCAGCCCGTGGACGGACAGCACAGATACGCAGTATTTT. Encoded protein: CASSPWTDSTDTQYF.

The chain links TRBV25-1 to TRBJ2-7; 8 nucleotides agree with TRBD1. The CDR3 is made up of 13 amino acids. V trimming: 3 bases; J trimming: 6 bases; junction bases outside the gene matches: 4. Germline-derived CDR1 and CDR2 are MGHDK and SYGVNS. The CDR3 DNA follows: TGTGCCAGCAGTGACCCCGGACAGGGCGAGCAGTACTTC. Its translation: CASSDPGQGEQYF.

The chain recombines TRBV2 with TRBJ2-5; 9 bases map to TRBD2. The CDR3 is made up of 11 amino acids. V was clipped by 9 bases and J by 4 bases; unmatched bases: 0. CDR1 and CDR2 (germline): SNHLY, FYNNEI. In nucleotides, the CDR3 is TGTGCCAGAGCGGGAGGAGAGACCCAGTACTTC. Encoded protein: CARAGGETQYF.

CDR3 bases: TGTGCCAGCAGCTTGGGGGCCGGGATGGACACCGGGGAGCTGTTTTTT. Translation gives CASSLGAGMDTGELFF. The rearrangement links TRBV5-4 to TRBJ2-2, with D possibly matching TRBD2 (5 bases). The CDR3 sequence is 16 residues long. CDR1 SGHNT and CDR2 YYREEE come from the germline V gene (reference sequence). Trimming left V 0 bases short and J 3 bases short, with 12 bases between.

The chain uses TRBV28 and TRBJ2-7, with D unclear. V lost 4 bases and J 7 bases, leaving 14 bases between the germline ends. Germline V gene sequence: CDR1 MDHEN, CDR2 SYDVKM. The CDR3 consists of 13 residues. CDR3: CASSYASLGEQYF. CDR3 sequence (DNA): TGTGCCAGCAGTTATGCTTCCTTGGGTGAGCAGTACTTC.

J is TRBJ2-5 and V is TRBV13; 10 bases match TRBD2. V was clipped by 2 bases and J by 5 bases; unmatched bases: 5. Germline CDR1 and CDR2: PRHDT and FYEKMQ (reference sequence). This CDR3 has 15 amino acids. The CDR3: CASSLLAGVGETQYF. The CDR3 bases are TGTGCCAGCAGCTTACTAGCGGGAGTAGGGGAGACCCAGTACTTC.

The chain employs TRBV7-9 and TRBJ2-7, with 7 bases identical to TRBD1. The trim removed 5 bases at V and 4 bases at J, leaving 8 bases unmatched. The length of the CDR3 is 14 residues. Germline CDR1 SEHNR, CDR2 FQNEAQ (reference sequence). The DNA for the CDR3 is TGTGCCAGCAGCAACACGCCGGGACAGTACGAGCAGTACTTC. Its protein product is CASSNTPGQYEQYF.

The rearrangement links TRBV21-1 to TRBJ1-4; the D call of TRBD1 is as the table states it, not checked on the DNA. TRBV21-1 is described as a pseudogene. CDR3 length: 19 residues. CDR3 nucleotides: TGTGCCAGCAGCAAAGGCAGGGGGCGACCACTAGCAACTAATGAAAAACTGTTTTTT. This encodes CASSKGRGRPLATNEKLFF.

The chain combines TRBV6-5 with TRBJ2-7; 13 bases match TRBD2. V lost 5 bases to trimming and J lost 1 base; unmatched junction nucleotides: 2. Germline V CDR1 and CDR2: MNHEY, SVGAGI. The CDR3 runs 15 residues. This CDR3 is CASSRTSGRSYEQYF. The CDR3 DNA sequence: TGTGCCAGCAGTCGGACTAGCGGGAGATCCTACGAGCAGTACTTC.

This chain links TRBV19 with TRBJ1-5, with 7 bases matching TRBD1. The CDR3 is made up of 17 amino acids. CDR1 is LNHDA, CDR2 SQIVND, per germline (reference sequence). Trimming took 7 bases from V and 4 from J; bases not matched to a gene: 16. The CDR3: CASTMEGAGALNQPQHF. DNA of the CDR3: TGTGCCAGTACCATGGAGGGGGCAGGGGCCCTAAATCAGCCCCAGCATTTT.

Regarding this clone: Other DNA sequences in this sample translate to the same CDR3. The chain recombines TRBV27 with TRBJ2-3; D gene unclear. Trimming pared 0 bases from V and 4 bases from J, leaving 2 bases between. In germline, CDR1 is MNHEY, CDR2 SMNVEV (reference sequence). The CDR3 consists of 12 residues. In DNA form, the CDR3 reads TGTGCCAGCAGTTTATCAGCAGATACGCAGTATTTT. It encodes CASSLSADTQYF.

In its sample, this clone was seen once. V and J are TRBV29-1 and TRBJ2-3; D could derive from TRBD1 or TRBD2 (5 bases each). The V end was cut by 3 bases, the J end by 2 bases, with 12 bases between. The CDR3 covers 14 residues. The V gene's germline CDR1 is SQVTM and CDR2 ANQGSEA. The CDR3 reads CSVEGTGLTDTQYF. CDR3 sequence (DNA): TGCAGCGTTGAGGGGACGGGTCTCACAGATACGCAGTATTTT.

V is TRBV28 and J is TRBJ1-1, with a tentative D call TRBD1 (6 bases). The V and J ends lost 2 bases and 5 bases respectively, with 9 bases between them. CDR1 and CDR2 from the germline V gene are MDHEN and SYDVKM. The CDR3 contains 13 residues. The CDR3 sequence: CASSLGQGTEAFF. CDR3 DNA: TGTGCCAGCAGTTTAGGGCAGGGGACTGAAGCTTTCTTT.

The chain couples TRBV14 to TRBJ2-3; the D gene is possibly TRBD2 (6 bases). V lost 4 bases, J lost 4 bases, and 15 bases lay in between. Germline V gene data show CDR1 as SGHDN and CDR2 as FVKESK. The CDR3 extends over 15 amino acids. CDR3 residues: CASSPPGEPADTQYF. The CDR3 DNA sequence: TGTGCCAGCAGCCCCCCGGGGGAACCTGCAGATACGCAGTATTTT.

The gene calls are TRBV7-2 and TRBJ2-7; tentative D call: TRBD2 (6 bases). Germline loops: CDR1 SGHTA, CDR2 FQGNSA. This CDR3 has 13 residues. The V end lost 5 bases, the J end lost 6 bases, and 14 bases lay between the germline ends. CDR3 loop: CASSLGGTSEQYF. Here the CDR3 DNA reads TGTGCCAGCAGCCTCGGGGGTACCTCCGAGCAGTACTTC.

As DNA, the CDR3 is TGCGCCAGCAGCCAAGACGGCCTAGCGGGAGTGGATGAGCAGTTCTTC. Its translation is CASSQDGLAGVDEQFF. The V and J genes are TRBV4-1 and TRBJ2-1, with TRBD2 identical over 10 bases. Germline trimming cut 0 bases from V and 8 bases from J; bases unmatched to any gene: 7. CDR3 length: 16 residues. Germline values: CDR1 MGHRA, CDR2 YSYEKL.

This chain joins TRBV2 and TRBJ2-5; D is unresolved. V gave up 7 bases and J gave up 5 bases, with 14 bases separating them. Germline-derived CDR1 and CDR2 are SNHLY and FYNNEI. The CDR3 covers 13 residues. In DNA form, the CDR3 reads TGTGCCAGCACCGAAAGAGGTTTCGAGACCCAGTACTTC. Translated, it gives CASTERGFETQYF.

V and J are TRBV27 and TRBJ2-1, with 8 bases that match TRBD2. In germline, CDR1 is MNHEY, CDR2 SMNVEV (reference sequence). CDR3 length: 15 amino acids. J lost 2 bases, V lost 5 bases, and 5 bases had no gene match. In DNA form, the CDR3 reads TGTGCCAGCAGTATAGCGGGATACACCTACAATGAGCAGTTCTTC. Its protein product is CASSIAGYTYNEQFF.

CDR3 DNA sequence: TGTGCCAGCAGCTCCGGCGGGACCTACGAGCAGTACTTC. It specifies CASSSGGTYEQYF. The chain joins TRBV13 to TRBJ2-5, with D possibly being TRBD2 (6 bases). The end of the DNA aligns better with TRBJ2-7, so the J call may be wrong. The V gene's germline CDR1 is PRHDT and CDR2 FYEKMQ (reference sequence). The length of the CDR3 is 13 residues.

The chain has TRBV30 and TRBJ2-7; no definite D call. V gave up 2 bases and J gave up 2 bases, with 7 bases separating them. CDR1 is GTSNPN, CDR2 SVGIG, per germline (reference sequence). This CDR3 region has 12 residues. The CDR3 here is CAWSTAAYEQYF. The CDR3 coding sequence is TGTGCCTGGAGTACGGCCGCCTACGAGCAGTACTTC.

The chain carries TRBV11-2 and TRBJ2-1; no clear D gene. V lost 5 bases, J lost 3 bases, and 5 bases lay in between. CDR3 length: 12 residues. Germline CDR1 SGHAT, CDR2 FQNNGV. The CDR3: CASSRHYNEQFF. DNA of the CDR3: TGTGCCAGCAGCCGACACTACAATGAGCAGTTCTTC.